One sample yielded the 19 T cell receptor beta chains listed below, sequenced in a study of shared clonotypes between healthy human individuals. Using immunoSEQ multiplex PCR, the repertoire was profiled, and TCRdb retains in-frame clones only, with some absent. In the table there are hundreds of thousands of clones, around 72% of which are singletons. Input material: memory CD4+ T cells sorted from blood. Subset in this sample: CD45RA-negative fraction. Receptor source: a woman aged 25 to 45 in good health.

This clone was seen only once. V usage is TRBV6-1 and J usage is TRBJ2-3; 8 nucleotides match TRBD2. Trimming at V came to 6 bases and at J to 3 bases, leaving 8 bases not matched to a gene. The germline V gene has CDR1 MNHNS and CDR2 SASEGT. This CDR3 has 15 amino acids. CDR3: CASSTGGRGTDTQYF. CDR3 coding DNA: TGTGCCAGCAGCACGGGGGGGCGCGGGACAGATACGCAGTATTTT.

The V call is TRBV4-1, the J call TRBJ1-2; TRBD1 matches at 10 bases. Looked up from germline, CDR1 is MGHRA and CDR2 is YSYEKL. The CDR3 loop spans 16 amino acids. Trimming at V came to 0 bases and at J to 5 bases, leaving 6 bases not matched to a gene. This CDR3 is CASSQEDRGDRYGYTF. The CDR3 DNA follows: TGCGCCAGCAGCCAAGAGGACAGGGGGGATAGGTATGGCTACACCTTC.

The rearrangement uses TRBV7-2 and TRBJ2-1, with D unresolved. The CDR3 runs 13 residues. V was clipped by 2 bases and J by 5 bases, with 7 bases between them. Germline V gives CDR1 SGHTA, CDR2 FQGNSA. CDR3 residues: CASSLSENNEQFF. The CDR3 DNA reads as TGTGCCAGCAGCTTAAGCGAAAACAATGAGCAGTTCTTC.

The CDR3 region is CASSFLGRLPHSGNTIYF. CDR3 in DNA: TGTGCCAGCAGCTTTCTTGGGCGTCTGCCCCACTCTGGAAACACCATATATTTT. The chain recombines TRBV7-8 with TRBJ1-3; D gene unclear. The germline V gene has CDR1 SGHVS and CDR2 FQNEAQ. Trimming removed 3 bases at V and 0 bases at J, with 18 bases between. The CDR3 sequence is 18 residues long.

The J gene is TRBJ2-7, the V gene TRBV4-1, with D maybe TRBD2 (6 bases). The germline CDR1 and CDR2 sequences are MGHRA and YSYEKL. The germline V and J ends were trimmed by 4 bases and 6 bases, with 25 bases remaining between them. The CDR3 covers 17 residues. The CDR3 reads CASSPGRRTRESSEQYF. In DNA, the CDR3 is TGCGCCAGCAGCCCGGGGAGGAGGACGCGGGAATCGTCCGAGCAGTACTTC.

The V gene is TRBV11-1, the J gene TRBJ2-5; 8 bases match TRBD1. There are 14 residues in the CDR3. Germline V gives CDR1 SGHAT, CDR2 FQDESV (reference sequence). J lost 4 bases, V lost 5 bases, and 6 bases had no gene match. The CDR3 is CASSIGQGTETQYF. The CDR3 nucleotides read TGTGCCAGCAGCATAGGACAGGGTACAGAGACCCAGTACTTC. Using reference TRBV11-1 and TRBJ2-5 for the parts outside the CDR3, the full variable domain is EAEVAQSPRYKITEKSQAVAFWCDPISGHATLYWYRQILGQGPELLVQFQDESVVDDSQLPKDRFSAERLKGVDSTLKIQPAELGDSAMYLCASSIGQGTETQYFGPGTRLLVL.

V and J are TRBV6-5 and TRBJ2-5; TRBD2 aligns across 8 bases. From germline, CDR1 is MNHEY and CDR2 SVGAGI. This CDR3 contains 13 residues. V was pared by 4 bases and J by 5 bases, with 3 bases of the junction left unmatched. CDR3 coding DNA: TGTGCCAGCAGTTTTAGCGGGACTGAGACCCAGTACTTC. It codes for CASSFSGTETQYF.

V and J are TRBV7-9 and TRBJ1-2; D gene unclear. The germline gives CDR1 SEHNR, CDR2 FQNEAQ (reference sequence). V was trimmed by 7 bases and J by 4 bases, leaving 19 bases between them. The CDR3 runs to 15 residues. The CDR3 DNA follows: TGTGCCAGCACACTGACAACAGCCCCGGTCTATGGCTACACCTTC. Translating gives CASTLTTAPVYGYTF.

The rearrangement joins TRBV7-9 to TRBJ1-2; 7 positions agree with TRBD1. Germline CDR1 and CDR2: SEHNR and FQNEAQ (reference sequence). This CDR3 is 13 amino acids long. With 5 bases clipped from V and 8 bases from J, the junction kept 8 bases outside the gene matches. The CDR3 spells CASSVTGDKGYTF. CDR3 coding DNA: TGTGCCAGCAGCGTCACAGGGGACAAGGGCTACACCTTC. Full variable domain (outside the CDR3, taken from reference TRBV7-9 and TRBJ1-2): DTGVSQNPRHKITKRGQNVTFRCDPISEHNRLYWYRQTLGQGPEFLTYFQNEAQLEKSRLLSDRFSAERPKGSFSTLEIQRTEQGDSAMYLCASSVTGDKGYTFGSGTRLTVV.

Note on this clone: The same CDR3 arises from other DNA sequences in this sample as well. The chain is built from TRBV28 and TRBJ1-3; the match to TRBD1 covers 7 bases. Trimming took 6 bases from V and 7 from J; bases not matched to a gene: 12. CDR3 length: 15 residues. The germline V gene encodes CDR1 MDHEN and CDR2 SYDVKM. CDR3 in DNA: TGTGCCAGCAGACCCCAAGGGGGCAACCGGAACACCATATATTTT. It encodes CASRPQGGNRNTIYF. Drawing the rest from reference TRBV28 and TRBJ1-3, the complete variable domain is DVKVTQSSRYLVKRTGEKVFLECVQDMDHENMFWYRQDPGLGLRLIYFSYDVKMKEKGDIPEGYSVSREKKERFSLILESASTNQTSMYLCASRPQGGNRNTIYFGEGSWLTVV.

This chain links TRBV29-1 with TRBJ1-1, with unresolved D. Germline V CDR1 and CDR2: SQVTM, ANQGSEA. With 3 bases removed from V and 1 base from J, the gap between germline ends came to 9 bases. The CDR3 loop spans 13 amino acids. The DNA for the CDR3 is TGCAGCGTTGAGGTACAGCCGAACACTGAAGCTTTCTTT. Translation gives CSVEVQPNTEAFF.

J is TRBJ2-5 and V is TRBV7-9; 7 bases match TRBD1. CDR1 is SEHNR and CDR2 is FQNEAQ in the germline V gene (reference sequence). V trimming: 4 bases; J trimming: 5 bases; junction bases outside the gene matches: 13. CDR3 length equals 16 residues. This CDR3 is CASSSQGQSPPETQYF. The CDR3 DNA follows: TGTGCCAGCAGCTCGCAGGGACAGAGTCCTCCGGAGACCCAGTACTTC.

The chain links TRBV11-2 to TRBJ2-5; D is unclear. The V and J ends lost 5 bases and 1 base respectively, with 11 bases between them. Germline-derived CDR1 and CDR2 are SGHAT and FQNNGV. CDR3 length: 14 amino acids. The DNA of the CDR3 is TGTGCCAGCAGCCCACCTGGGGTCCAAGAGACCCAGTACTTC. Its translation is CASSPPGVQETQYF.

The chain carries TRBV10-3 and TRBJ1-3; 7 positions agree with TRBD1. From germline, CDR1 is ENHRY and CDR2 SYGVKD. Germline trimming cut 4 bases from V and 2 bases from J; bases unmatched to any gene: 5. The CDR3 sequence is 15 residues long. The CDR3 loop is CAISGQTGTGNTIYF. The CDR3 DNA follows: TGTGCCATCAGTGGACAGACAGGGACTGGAAACACCATATATTTT.

This clone appeared a few times. The gene calls are TRBV27 and TRBJ2-3, with D unclear. Trimming took 3 bases from V and 2 from J, leaving 9 bases between them. Germline loops: CDR1 MNHEY, CDR2 SMNVEV (reference sequence). The CDR3 runs 14 residues. CDR3 in DNA: TGTGCCAGCAGTTTGCGACTTTCCACAGATACGCAGTATTTT. It codes for CASSLRLSTDTQYF.

This clone occurred a few times. CDR3 in amino acids: CASSDPTGLETQYF. CDR3 bases: TGTGCCAGCAGCGATCCGACAGGGCTAGAGACCCAGTACTTC. This chain joins TRBV11-2 and TRBJ2-5; 7 bases map to TRBD1. The germline V gene encodes CDR1 SGHAT and CDR2 FQNNGV. The CDR3 length is 14 residues. The ends lost 5 bases at V and 4 bases at J; junction bases unmatched: 7.

The chain carries TRBV6-6 and TRBJ1-1; D unresolved. The V end was cut by 3 bases, the J end by 8 bases, with 16 bases between. CDR3 size: 14 residues. Germline V lookup: CDR1 MNHNY, CDR2 SVGAGI (reference sequence). The CDR3 is CASSYTSSGSEAFF. Here the CDR3 DNA reads TGTGCCAGCAGTTATACGTCCTCGGGATCCGAAGCTTTCTTT.

The J gene is TRBJ2-7, the V gene TRBV27; D remains unclear. The CDR3 length is 14 residues. Trimming took off 4 bases at V and 1 base at J, with 11 bases between the two ends. Germline V gene lookup returns CDR1 MNHEY and CDR2 SMNVEV (reference sequence). The CDR3 DNA sequence: TGTGCCAGCAGTTCACAACAGACGTCCTACGAGCAGTACTTC. Translated: CASSSQQTSYEQYF.

V gene TRBV6-5 combines with J gene TRBJ1-1, with no clear D. The CDR3 extends over 14 amino acids. V was clipped by 3 bases and J by 0 bases, with 8 bases between them. The V gene's germline CDR1 is MNHEY and CDR2 SVGAGI. The CDR3, as DNA: TGTGCCAGCAGTTATGGGCAGCTGAACACTGAAGCTTTCTTT. It yields the protein CASSYGQLNTEAFF.